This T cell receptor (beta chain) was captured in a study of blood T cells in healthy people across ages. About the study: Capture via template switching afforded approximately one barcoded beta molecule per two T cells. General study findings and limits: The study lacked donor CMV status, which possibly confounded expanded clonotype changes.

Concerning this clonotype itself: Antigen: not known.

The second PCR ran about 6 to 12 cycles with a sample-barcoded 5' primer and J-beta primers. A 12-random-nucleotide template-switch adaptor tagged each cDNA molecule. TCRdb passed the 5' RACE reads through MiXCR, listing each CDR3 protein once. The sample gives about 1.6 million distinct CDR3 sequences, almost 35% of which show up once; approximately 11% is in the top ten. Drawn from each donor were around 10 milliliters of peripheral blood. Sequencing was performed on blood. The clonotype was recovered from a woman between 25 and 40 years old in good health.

CDR3 sequence (DNA): TGTGCCAGCAGCCAAGAACCCGACTACCAAAGCTCCTACAATGAGCAGTTCTTC. It specifies CASSQEPDYQSSYNEQFF. The chain is built from TRBV4-2 and TRBJ2-1; a possible D gene is TRBD2 (5 bases). This CDR3 comprises 18 residues. Germline V gene lookup returns CDR1 LGHNA and CDR2 YNFKEQ. The germline V and J ends were trimmed by 0 bases and 0 bases, with 15 bases remaining between them.